This passage covers 17 T cell receptor beta chains from one sample sequenced in a study of T cells in Graves' hyperthyroidism and ophthalmopathy. TCR beta CDR3 regions were amplified from RNA. Primed by the HTBI set, a first-round RT-PCR was run on the TCR CDR3. In TCRdb, the multiplex PCR reads were re-called with MiXCR into one record per CDR3 protein. The sample carries 500,000 to 750,000 distinct CDR3 sequences, less than 20% recorded once. Sequencing input: blood. The receptors derive from a woman between 25 and 40 years old with Graves' hyperthyroidism.

This clonotype was observed many times. The rearrangement joins TRBV30 to TRBJ2-1; D ambiguous. The CDR3 runs to 13 residues. Germline V CDR1 and CDR2: GTSNPN, SVGIG (reference sequence). V lost 5 bases, J lost 1 base, and 9 bases lay in between. The CDR3, as DNA: TGTGCCTGGTTGGTGGGTTCCTACAATGAGCAGTTCTTC. Translated, it gives CAWLVGSYNEQFF.

This clonotype was picked up many times. CDR3 in DNA: TGTGCCATCAATTCAGACAGGATTAACTCTGGGGCCAACGTCCTGACTTTC. Translated: CAINSDRINSGANVLTF. The chain combines TRBV10-3 with TRBJ2-6; a weak D match, TRBD1 (6 bases). The V end lost 7 bases, the J end lost 0 bases, and 16 bases lay between the germline ends. CDR3 length: 17 residues. The V gene's germline CDR1 is ENHRY and CDR2 SYGVKD.

A word on this clonotype: A single base separates this from a much larger clone, so it may be a read error. The V gene is TRBV27, the J gene TRBJ2-7; 10 positions agree with TRBD2. CDR3 length: 14 residues. The germline gives CDR1 MNHEY, CDR2 SMNVEV (reference sequence). Unmatched junction bases numbered 4, after V lost 2 bases and J lost 6 bases. As DNA, the CDR3 is TGTGCCAGCAGTTTACTAGCGGGAGATCTCGAGCAGTACTTC. Translation gives CASSLLAGDLEQYF.

The V and J genes are TRBV24-1 and TRBJ2-1, with 9 bases fitting TRBD1. V dropped 1 base and J dropped 10; count of bases not matched to a gene: 10. Germline CDR1 reads KGHDR; CDR2 reads SFDVKD. The CDR3 runs 16 residues. CDR3 DNA sequence: TGTGCCACCAGTGATTTTCCGGGACAGGGTTTAGGAGAGCAGTTCTTC. Its protein is CATSDFPGQGLGEQFF.

This clonotype was counted many times. The chain couples TRBV30 to TRBJ2-3; D is unclear. CDR3 length equals 11 residues. Per germline, CDR1 GTSNPN and CDR2 SVGIG (reference sequence). Trimming pared 2 bases from V and 5 bases from J, leaving 5 bases between. CDR3 protein: CAWSQEDTQYF. CDR3 bases: TGTGCCTGGAGTCAGGAAGATACGCAGTATTTT. The full variable domain, in which reference TRBV30 and TRBJ2-3 provide the parts outside the CDR3, is SQTIHQWPATLVQPVGSPLSLECTVEGTSNPNLYWYRQAAGRGLQLLFYSVGIGQISSEVPQNLSASRPQDRQFILSSKKLLLSDSGFYLCAWSQEDTQYFGPGTRLTVL.

This clonotype was detected many times. The J gene is TRBJ2-1, the V gene TRBV7-9; TRBD1 or TRBD2 may be the D gene (5 bases each). CDR3 length equals 12 residues. CDR1 and CDR2 from the germline V gene are SEHNR and FQNEAQ (reference sequence). Trimming left V 4 bases short and J 8 bases short, with 9 bases between. CDR3 sequence (DNA): TGTGCCAGCAGCTCTAGCAGGGATGAGCAGTTCTTC. This translates into CASSSSRDEQFF.

This clonotype was counted only a few times. The chain joins TRBV27 to TRBJ1-5, with D uncertain. Germline V CDR1 and CDR2: MNHEY, SMNVEV (reference sequence). V gave up 3 bases and J gave up 2 bases, with 8 bases separating them. The CDR3 contains 14 residues. The CDR3 coding sequence is TGTGCCAGCAGTTTTGGTTTTGGCAATCAGCCCCAGCATTTT. It specifies CASSFGFGNQPQHF.

This chain links TRBV15 with TRBJ2-3, with D possibly being TRBD2 (6 bases). V gave up 0 bases and J gave up 2 bases, with 12 bases separating them. This CDR3 spans 16 amino acids. CDR1 LNHNV and CDR2 YYDKDF come from the germline V gene (reference sequence). CDR3 sequence (DNA): TGTGCCACCAGCAGAGAGGCGGGACTGGCCACAGATACGCAGTATTTT. Encoded protein: CATSREAGLATDTQYF.

This clonotype has a count of ten or more. The rearrangement uses TRBV7-2 and TRBJ2-5; TRBD2 agrees at 12 bases. This CDR3 has 16 amino acids. Looked up from germline, CDR1 is SGHTA and CDR2 is FQGNSA. Unmatched junction bases numbered 8, after V lost 5 bases and J lost 4 bases. The CDR3 sequence is CASSLDGGLAGETQYF. CDR3 DNA: TGTGCCAGCAGCCTCGACGGGGGACTAGCGGGAGAGACCCAGTACTTC.

This clonotype was picked up many times. This chain joins TRBV7-8 and TRBJ1-6, with 9 bases aligning to TRBD1. Germline V lookup: CDR1 SGHVS, CDR2 FQNEAQ. After removal of 5 bases from V and 9 bases from J, the junction contained 8 bases not matched to a gene. This CDR3 has 15 residues. As DNA, the CDR3 is TGTGCCAGCAGCGCCAACCCGGGACAGGGTTCACCCCTCCACTTT. The encoded protein is CASSANPGQGSPLHF. Full variable domain (missing parts from reference TRBV7-8 and TRBJ1-6): GAGVSQSPRYKVAKRGQDVALRCDPISGHVSLFWYQQALGQGPEFLTYFQNEAQLDKSGLPSDRFFAERPEGSVSTLKIQRTQQEDSAVYLCASSANPGQGSPLHFGNGTRLTVT.

Many counts were recorded for this clonotype. V usage is TRBV5-1 and J usage is TRBJ2-3; 16 nucleotides match TRBD2. Germline trimming cut 4 bases from V and 4 bases from J; bases unmatched to any gene: 6. The germline CDR1 and CDR2 sequences are SGHRS and YFSETQ. The CDR3 sequence is 17 residues long. The CDR3 is CASSLGLAGGPADTQYF. The CDR3 nucleotides read TGCGCCAGCAGCCTGGGACTAGCGGGAGGGCCAGCAGATACGCAGTATTTT.

This clonotype appeared many times. The CDR3 DNA sequence: TGTGCCAGCAGTTTAAGGGCCGCGCCAGACGGAAACACCATATATTTT. Translated, it gives CASSLRAAPDGNTIYF. V usage is TRBV28 and J usage is TRBJ1-3; D is unresolved. CDR1 is MDHEN, CDR2 SYDVKM, per germline. Deletions cut 2 bases from V and 4 bases from J, with 15 bases between. The CDR3 runs to 16 residues.

The chain joins TRBV3-1 to TRBJ2-1, with 8 bases that match TRBD2. V shed 5 bases, J shed 10 bases, and the junction held 10 bases outside the gene matches. The CDR3 extends over 14 amino acids. Germline-derived CDR1 and CDR2 are LGHDT and YNNKEL (reference sequence). CDR3 coding DNA: TGTGCCAGCAGCACCCTAGCGGGCGGGAGCGAGCAGTTCTTC. Protein: CASSTLAGGSEQFF.

This clonotype has a count of ten or more. This chain links TRBV15 with TRBJ1-4, with unresolved D. Germline V gene lookup returns CDR1 LNHNV and CDR2 YYDKDF (reference sequence). CDR3 length: 13 residues. Trimming removed 7 bases at V and 4 bases at J, with 10 bases between. DNA of the CDR3: TGTGCCACCAAAGGCCCCGATAATGAAAAACTGTTTTTT. This encodes CATKGPDNEKLFF.

J is TRBJ2-1 and V is TRBV20-1; 11 bases match TRBD2. The junction had 12 bases not matched to a gene; V was cut back by 7 bases and J by 4 bases. This CDR3 has 16 amino acids. In germline, CDR1 is DFQATT, CDR2 SNEGSKA (reference sequence). The CDR3 protein is CSETRLAGNGYNEQFF. As DNA, the CDR3 is TGCAGTGAAACCCGACTAGCGGGAAACGGATACAATGAGCAGTTCTTC.

This clonotype was seen many times. The chain couples TRBV30 to TRBJ1-5, with D maybe TRBD1 (5 bases). The germline V and J ends were trimmed by 3 bases and 5 bases, with 11 bases remaining between them. This CDR3 comprises 13 residues. Germline CDR1 reads GTSNPN; CDR2 reads SVGIG (reference sequence). The CDR3 loop is CAWSTGRDQPQHF. CDR3 DNA sequence: TGTGCCTGGAGCACGGGACGGGATCAGCCCCAGCATTTT.

The chain is built from TRBV28 and TRBJ1-5, with a tentative D call TRBD1 (5 bases). The germline V and J ends were trimmed by 7 bases and 6 bases, with 19 bases remaining between them. The CDR3 length is 15 residues. The germline gives CDR1 MDHEN, CDR2 SYDVKM. CDR3 sequence reads: CASTPKGLGSQPQHF. The CDR3 coding sequence is TGTGCCAGCACACCCAAGGGGTTGGGGAGTCAGCCCCAGCATTTT.